The T cell receptor (beta chain) under discussion was sequenced for a study of CD8+CD57+ T cells in acquired aplastic anemia. About the research overall: Mean DNA quantity obtained from sorted CD4+ and CD8+ cells was about 3.5 ug.

This clonotype came up many times. The antigen is undetermined. Findings and caveats of the study: Significance was not reached for CD8+ Simpson's diversity between patients and controls.

Researchers used genomic DNA as the template to profile TCR beta VDJ and CDR3. Each CDR3 protein is one row after TCRdb ran MiXCR on the reads. Seen here are over 35,000 distinct CDR3 sequences, roughly 65% observed once, and the top ten hold 20% to 30%. The receptor comes from a human donor in good health, serving as a control. Sequencing was done on a sample of sorted CD4+, CD8+, or CD8+CD57+ T cells (not recorded which) from PBMCs.

This CDR3 reads CASSLLADAYEQYF. CDR3 bases: TGTGCCAGCAGTCTACTAGCGGATGCCTACGAGCAGTACTTC. The V gene is TRBV27, the J gene TRBJ2-7; 8 nucleotides align to TRBD2. Germline CDR1 MNHEY, CDR2 SMNVEV (reference sequence). The CDR3 spans 14 residues. V lost 5 bases and J lost 2; bases outside the gene matches: 5.